Below, one T cell receptor beta chain is given with its context. Its cognate antigen is unknown. This CDR3 has 15 amino acids. Trimming cost V 4 bases and J 2 bases, with 15 bases left between them. CDR1 is MNHEY, CDR2 SVGAGI, per germline. The sample is drawn from a study of T cells in pancreatic ductal adenocarcinoma. Findings of the study overall: Mean clonality was approximately 0.11 in tumors and roughly 0.067 in blood, not significantly different. Comparisons of tumor and blood clonality may show falsely lower tumor diversity. Compared with tumor, blood showed more total productive templates and roughly 8-fold more clonotypes.

No neoadjuvant therapy was given to the selected pancreatic ductal adenocarcinoma patients before their surgery. The protocol was immunoSEQ multiplex PCR, while the TCRdb copy is restricted to in-frame clones and leaves out a portion. Of under 30,000 clones in the sample, 90% to 95% were seen once. The sequenced sample consisted of PBMCs. The rearrangement joins TRBV6-5 to TRBJ2-7, with TRBD1 as a possible D gene (6 bases). This clonotype originated in a human donor with pancreatic ductal adenocarcinoma. As DNA, the CDR3 is TGTGCCAGCAGTTTGGGATCGCGACAGGCCTACGAGCAGTACTTC. Residues: CASSLGSRQAYEQYF.